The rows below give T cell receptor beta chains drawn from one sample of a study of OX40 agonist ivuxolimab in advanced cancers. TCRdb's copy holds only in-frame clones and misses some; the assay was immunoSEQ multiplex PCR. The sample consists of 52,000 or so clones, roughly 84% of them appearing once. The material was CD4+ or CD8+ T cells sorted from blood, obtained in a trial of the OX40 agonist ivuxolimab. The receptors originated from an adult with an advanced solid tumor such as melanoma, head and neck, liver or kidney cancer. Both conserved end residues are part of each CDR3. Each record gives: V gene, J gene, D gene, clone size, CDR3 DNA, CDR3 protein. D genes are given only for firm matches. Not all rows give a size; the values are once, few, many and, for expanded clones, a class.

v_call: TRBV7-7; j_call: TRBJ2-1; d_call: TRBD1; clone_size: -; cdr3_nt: TGTGCCAGCAGTCATGGGACAGCGGACAATGAGCAGTTCTTC; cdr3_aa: CASSHGTADNEQFF
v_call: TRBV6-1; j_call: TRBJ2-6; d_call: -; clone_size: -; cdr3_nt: TGTGCCAGCACTGAACTCTCTGGGGCCAACGTCCTGACTTTC; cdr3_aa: CASTELSGANVLTF
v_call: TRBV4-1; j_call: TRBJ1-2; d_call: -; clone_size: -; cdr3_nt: TGCGCCAGCAGCGCTATCGGGCGGGCTAACTATGGCTACACCTTC; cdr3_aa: CASSAIGRANYGYTF
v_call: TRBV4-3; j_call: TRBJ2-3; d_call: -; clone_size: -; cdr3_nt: TGCGCCAGCAGCCAGGAAAATACAGTAACAGATACGCAGTATTTT; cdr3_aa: CASSQENTVTDTQYF
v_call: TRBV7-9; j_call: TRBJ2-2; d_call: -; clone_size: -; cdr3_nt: TGTGCCAGCGCGACAGGTACCGACACCGGGGAGCTGTTTTTT; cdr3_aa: CASATGTDTGELFF
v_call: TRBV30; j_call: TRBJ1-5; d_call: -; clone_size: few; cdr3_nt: TGTGCCTGGAGCAGGTCTAGCAATCAGCCCCAGCATTTT; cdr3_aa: CAWSRSSNQPQHF
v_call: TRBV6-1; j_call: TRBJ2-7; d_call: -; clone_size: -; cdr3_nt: TGTGCCAGCAGTGAAGCAAGGGGTTACGAGCAGTACTTC; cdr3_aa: CASSEARGYEQYF
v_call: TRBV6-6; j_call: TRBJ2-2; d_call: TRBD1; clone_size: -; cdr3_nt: TGTGCCAGCACGGACAGGGTAAACGGGGAGCTGTTTTTT; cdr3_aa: CASTDRVNGELFF
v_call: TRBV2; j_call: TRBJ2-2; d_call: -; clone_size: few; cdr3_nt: TGTGCCAGCAGCGTGGACAGCACCGGGGAGCTGTTTTTT; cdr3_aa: CASSVDSTGELFF
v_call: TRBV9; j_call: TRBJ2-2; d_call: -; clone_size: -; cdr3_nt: TGTGCCAGCAGCGTAGAGGACACCGGGGAGCTGTTTTTT; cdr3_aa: CASSVEDTGELFF
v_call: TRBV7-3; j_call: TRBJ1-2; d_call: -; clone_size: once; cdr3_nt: TGTGCCAGCAGCTTGGGGGAGCACTATGGCTACACCTTC; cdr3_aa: CASSLGEHYGYTF
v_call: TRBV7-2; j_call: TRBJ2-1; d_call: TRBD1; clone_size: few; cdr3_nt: TGTGCCAGCAGCACAACCCCCGCTGGACAGGGGGCGGGTGAGCAGTTCTTC; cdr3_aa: CASSTTPAGQGAGEQFF
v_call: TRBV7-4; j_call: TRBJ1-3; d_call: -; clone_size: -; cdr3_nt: TGTGCCAGCAGCTATAGGGAGAAGGGTTCAGGAAACACCATATATTTT; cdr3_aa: CASSYREKGSGNTIYF
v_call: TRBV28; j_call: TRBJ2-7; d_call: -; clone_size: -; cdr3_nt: TGTGCCAGCAGTTTACAGGGTAGGACCTACGAGCAGTACTTC; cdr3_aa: CASSLQGRTYEQYF
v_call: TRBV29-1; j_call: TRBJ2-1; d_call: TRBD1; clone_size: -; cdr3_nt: TGCAGCGTCGGGGACAGGAAGAATGAGCAGTTCTTC; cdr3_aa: CSVGDRKNEQFF
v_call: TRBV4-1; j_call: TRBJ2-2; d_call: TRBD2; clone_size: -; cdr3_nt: TGCGCCAGCAGCCAAGATATACTAGCGGGGGGGCTGGGGTCGAGCACCGGGGAGCTGTTTTTT; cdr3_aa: CASSQDILAGGLGSSTGELFF
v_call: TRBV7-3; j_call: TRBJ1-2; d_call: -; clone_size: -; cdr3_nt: TGTGCCAGCAGCTTAGCAGGGTCTAACTATGGCTACACCTTC; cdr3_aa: CASSLAGSNYGYTF
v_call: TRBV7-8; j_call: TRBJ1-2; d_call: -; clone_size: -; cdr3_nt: TGTGCCAGCAGCTTAGGTTGGGCAGGGGACTATGGCTACACCTTC; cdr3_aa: CASSLGWAGDYGYTF
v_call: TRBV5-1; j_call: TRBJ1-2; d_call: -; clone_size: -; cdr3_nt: TGCGCCAGCGGGGACGGGGCGTTCGAAGGCTACACCTTC; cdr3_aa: CASGDGAFEGYTF
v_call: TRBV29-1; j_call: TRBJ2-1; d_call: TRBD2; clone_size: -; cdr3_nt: TGCAGCGTTCTAGCGGGGGGGAGGAATGAGCAGTTCTTC; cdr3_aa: CSVLAGGRNEQFF
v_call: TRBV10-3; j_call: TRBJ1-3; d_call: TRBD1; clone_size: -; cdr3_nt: TGTGCCATCACGGGGGACAGGGGCAACACCATATATTTT; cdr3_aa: CAITGDRGNTIYF
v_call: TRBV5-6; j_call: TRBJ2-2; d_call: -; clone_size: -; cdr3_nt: TGTGCCAGCAGCCACAGGTGGGGCACCGGGGAGCTGTTTTTT; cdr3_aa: CASSHRWGTGELFF
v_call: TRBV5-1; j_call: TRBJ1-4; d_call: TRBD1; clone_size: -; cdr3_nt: TGCGCCAGCAGCCACGGACAGGCTAAAAATGAAAAACTGTTTTTT; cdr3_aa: CASSHGQAKNEKLFF
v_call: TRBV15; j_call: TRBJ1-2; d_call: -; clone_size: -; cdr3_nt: TGTGCCACCAGCAGGAGGGGGAACCAAAACTATGGCTACACCTTC; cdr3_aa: CATSRRGNQNYGYTF
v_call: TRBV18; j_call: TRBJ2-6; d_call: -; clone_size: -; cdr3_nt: TGTGCCAGCTCACCCTTCTCCGGGACTTACTCTGGGGCCAACGTCCTGACTTTC; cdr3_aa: CASSPFSGTYSGANVLTF
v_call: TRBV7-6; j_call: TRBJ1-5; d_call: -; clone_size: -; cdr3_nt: TGTGCCAGCAGCCCCGAGGGGTGGACGGGTCAGCCCCAGCATTTT; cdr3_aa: CASSPEGWTGQPQHF
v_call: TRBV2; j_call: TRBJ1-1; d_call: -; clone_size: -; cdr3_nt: TGTGCCAGCTCCCCTTATTTAGACAGTCTGAACACTGAAGCTTTCTTT; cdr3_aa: CASSPYLDSLNTEAFF
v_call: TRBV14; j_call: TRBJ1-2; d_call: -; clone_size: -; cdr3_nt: TGTGCCAGCAGCCAAGATCTTCTGGATTACTATGGCTACACCTTC; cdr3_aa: CASSQDLLDYYGYTF
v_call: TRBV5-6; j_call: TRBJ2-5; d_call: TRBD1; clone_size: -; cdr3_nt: TGTGCCAGCAGTCGGACAGGGGGTGGAGAGACCCAGTACTTC; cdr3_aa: CASSRTGGGETQYF
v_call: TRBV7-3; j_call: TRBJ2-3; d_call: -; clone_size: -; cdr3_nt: TGTGCCAGCAGCTTAACCCAGACAGGTTCAGATACGCAGTATTTT; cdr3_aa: CASSLTQTGSDTQYF
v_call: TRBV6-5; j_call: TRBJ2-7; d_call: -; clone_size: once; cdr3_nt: TGTGCCAGCAGTTACTCGACGGGTGGATACGAGCAGTACTTC; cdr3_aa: CASSYSTGGYEQYF
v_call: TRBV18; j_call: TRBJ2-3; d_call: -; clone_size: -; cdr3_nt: TGTGCCAGCTCACCCCAGGGAAACGTTGAGGCAGATACGCAGTATTTT; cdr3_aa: CASSPQGNVEADTQYF
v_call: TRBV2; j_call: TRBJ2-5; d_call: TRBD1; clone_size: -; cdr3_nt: TGTGCCAGCAGTGAAGCCCCGGGACAGGGGGCGGAGACCCAGTACTTC; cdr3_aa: CASSEAPGQGAETQYF
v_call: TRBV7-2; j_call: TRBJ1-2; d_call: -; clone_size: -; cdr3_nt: TGTGCCAGCAGTGCGTCTAACTATGGCTACACCTTC; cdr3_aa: CASSASNYGYTF
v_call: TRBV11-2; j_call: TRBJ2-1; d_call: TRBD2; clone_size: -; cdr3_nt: TGTGCCAGCAGCCTAGGGACTAGCGGGTCCAATGAGCAGTTCTTC; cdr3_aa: CASSLGTSGSNEQFF
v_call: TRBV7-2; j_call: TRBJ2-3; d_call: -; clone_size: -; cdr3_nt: TGTGCCAGCAGCTTAAGCACAGATACGCAGTATTTT; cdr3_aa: CASSLSTDTQYF
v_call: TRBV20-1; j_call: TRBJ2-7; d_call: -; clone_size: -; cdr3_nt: TGCAGTGCGAAGCTGCAGTACGAGCAGTACTTC; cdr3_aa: CSAKLQYEQYF
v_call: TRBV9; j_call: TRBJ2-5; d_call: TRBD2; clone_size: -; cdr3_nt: TGTGCCAGCAGCGGCAGCCCGGGGGGCCAAGAGACCCAGTACTTC; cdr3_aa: CASSGSPGGQETQYF
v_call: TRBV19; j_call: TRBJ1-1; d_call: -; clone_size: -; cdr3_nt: TGTGCCAGTAGTATTGGCGGGGGTACTGAAGCTTTCTTT; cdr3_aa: CASSIGGGTEAFF
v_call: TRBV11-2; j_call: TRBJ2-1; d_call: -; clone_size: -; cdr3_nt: TGTGCCAGCAGCCCGTACAATGAGCAGTTCTTC; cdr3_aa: CASSPYNEQFF
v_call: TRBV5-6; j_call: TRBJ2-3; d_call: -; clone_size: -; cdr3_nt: TGTGCCAGCAGCTTGGCCGGTAGCACAGATACGCAGTATTTT; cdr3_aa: CASSLAGSTDTQYF
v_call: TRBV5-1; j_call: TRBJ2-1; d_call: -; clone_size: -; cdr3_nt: TGCGCCAGCAGCTTAGCTTTAGGGCTCCGCAATGAGCAGTTCTTC; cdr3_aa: CASSLALGLRNEQFF